This entry features one T cell receptor beta chain sequence. Its antigen is not known. Germline CDR1 is LGHNA and CDR2 is YNFKEQ. V gave up 1 base and J gave up 3 bases, with 10 bases separating them. The CDR3 length is 15 residues. The PCR used 60 Vbeta and 13 Jbeta primers. TCRdb's copy holds only in-frame clones and misses some; the assay was immunoSEQ multiplex PCR. Among 150,000 or so clones listed, roughly 80% were seen once. The sample comes from a study of cytomegalovirus exposure and HLA in healthy donors. General study points: There were several of the most significant clusters that appeared linked to common viral pathogens in a later analysis.

The TCR originated in a woman aged 40 to 55 in good health and CMV-seropositive. Sequencing input: PBMCs. This chain connects TRBV4-2 to TRBJ2-1; unclear D gene. The CDR3 spells CASSQVSRSYNEQFF. CDR3 DNA sequence: TGTGCCAGCAGCCAAGTGAGTCGTAGCTACAATGAGCAGTTCTTC.